This entry features one TCR beta chain sequence. The antigen it recognizes is unknown. The sample holds no much larger clone one base away, and base qualities are not on file. Patients with a history of autoimmune disease or receiving systemic immunosuppression were excluded from the trial. Peripheral blood for TCR sequencing was collected from all dose cohorts at baseline, on cycle 4 day 1, and on cycle 7 day 1. Samples were obtained from an open-label, multicenter, first-in-human phase I dose-escalation trial of ivuxolimab. Adults with locally advanced or metastatic melanoma, renal cell, hepatocellular, or head and neck squamous cell carcinoma were enrolled in the trial. Before TCR sequencing, CD4+ T cells and CD8+ T cells were sorted from peripheral blood as separate populations. This sample is drawn from a study of OX40 agonist ivuxolimab in advanced cancers. Notes on the research overall: The costimulatory receptor OX40 (CD134) was targeted by ivuxolimab, a fully human IgG2 agonistic monoclonal antibody. Of the approximately 54 dose-escalation patients, hepatocellular carcinoma was present in around 19, melanoma in approximately 15, renal cell carcinoma in 9 and head and neck cancer in 9. Partial responses occurred in three dose-escalation patients, of whom one had hepatocellular carcinoma and two had cutaneous melanoma. The paper covers the monotherapy dose-escalation part of the phase I ivuxolimab trial, which included N = 52 patients. Prior anti-PD-1, anti-PD-L1 or anti-CTLA-4 therapy was permitted, and checkpoint inhibitors had been received by 30% to 40% of dose-escalation patients. Intravenous ivuxolimab was administered to patients every 2 weeks at six dose levels: 0.01, 0.1, 0.3, 1.5, 3 and 10 mg/kg. Peripheral TCRbeta sequencing was intended to test whether TCR sequence diversity was altered and clonal T-cell expansion was caused by ivuxolimab. The dose-escalation cohort was approximately 83% male with a mean age of approximately 60 years, ranging from about 20 to 80.

Genomic DNA was isolated from the sorted cells so that the TCRbeta CDR3 region could be sequenced. TCRbeta CDR3 regions were sequenced using the immunoSEQ Assay. The clones in this table, taken by TCRdb from immuneACCESS, are in-frame only. Not every clone is retained; where verified, under half of the shortfall comes from an unresolved V gene, and the cause of the rest is unknown. A total of 100,000 or so clones appear in this sample, around 85% of them only once. The ten largest clones add up to 3% to 4% of the sample. Study-wide conclusions, independent of this receptor: On average, CD8+ T cells showed more expanded clones than CD4+ T cells after ivuxolimab. Low levels of normalized T-cell clonal expansion were also seen in some nonresponding patients. Which antigens the clonally expanded peripheral T cells were specific for was not determined. In the 0.1-3.0 mg/kg groups, partial responders had among the lowest normalized peripheral clonal expansion, particularly in CD8+ T cells. At doses of 0.1 to 3.0 mg/kg, clonal expansion of both CD4+ and CD8+ T cells in blood was seen between baseline and week 6.

Trimming takes 3 bases off V and 7 bases off J; junction bases not matched to a gene: 4. Including the terminal cysteine and phenylalanine, the CDR3 comprises 13 residues. The kept DNA is CDR3 alone, 39 bases in frame from the first base. The germline V gene provides CDR1 SGHRS and CDR2 YFSETQ. The TCR originated in an adult with an advanced solid tumor such as melanoma, head and neck, liver or kidney cancer. This chain joins TRBV5-1 to TRBJ1-2; the junction holds 9 bases that match TRBD1. The sample was CD4+ or CD8+ T cells sorted from blood, taken in a trial of the OX40 agonist ivuxolimab. CDR3 region: CASSSDRGGGYTF. The DNA sequence is TGCGCCAGCAGCTCGGACAGGGGAGGTGGCTACACCTTC.